This TCR beta chain was retrieved from a study of OX40 agonist ivuxolimab in advanced cancers. Context from the whole study: Ivuxolimab was an agonistic, fully human IgG2 monoclonal antibody directed against OX40 (CD134), a costimulatory receptor. Intravenous ivuxolimab was administered to patients every 2 weeks at six dose levels: 0.01, 0.1, 0.3, 1.5, 3 and 10 mg/kg. Partial responses occurred in three dose-escalation patients, of whom one had hepatocellular carcinoma and two had cutaneous melanoma. A male proportion of around 83% and a mean age of approximately 58 years, ranging from about 20 to 80, were recorded for the dose-escalation cohort. Prior anti-PD-1, anti-PD-L1 or anti-CTLA-4 therapy was permitted, and checkpoint inhibitors had been received by roughly 42% of dose-escalation patients. Peripheral TCRbeta sequencing aimed to test whether ivuxolimab altered TCR sequence diversity and caused clonal T-cell expansion. Among the 52 dose-escalation patients, about 20 had hepatocellular carcinoma, roughly 15 melanoma, 9 renal cell carcinoma and 9 head and neck cancer. The paper covers the monotherapy dose-escalation part of the phase I ivuxolimab trial, which included N ≈ 50 patients. The paper's findings and limits, for the study overall: After ivuxolimab, more expanded clones were found on average in CD8+ T cells than in CD4+ T cells. In the 0.1-3.0 mg/kg groups, partial responders were among the patients with the lowest normalized peripheral clonal expansion, particularly in CD8+ T cells. Low levels of normalized T-cell clonal expansion were also seen in some nonresponding patients. At doses from 0.1 to 3.0 mg/kg, clonal expansion was seen in both CD4+ and CD8+ blood T cells between baseline and week 6. Antigen specificity was not determined for the clonally expanded peripheral T cells.

Comment on this clone: It has no known antigen specificity. Base qualities are not provided; no much larger clone lies one nucleotide away.

Genomic DNA was isolated from the sorted cells so that the TCRbeta CDR3 region could be sequenced. The immunoSEQ Assay was used for sequencing of TCRbeta CDR3 regions. The clones in this table, taken by TCRdb from immuneACCESS, are in-frame only. Not every clone is retained; where verified, under half of the shortfall comes from an unresolved V gene, and the cause of the rest is unknown. The sample yields 40,000 to 55,000 clones; about 90% were counted once. The ten largest clones capture less than 4% of the sample. Measured from the cysteine to the phenylalanine, the CDR3 is 11 residues long. Only the CDR3 DNA stays, 33 bases, in frame from base 1. Per the germline V gene, SGHTA is the CDR1 and FQGNSA is the CDR2. V is shortened by 0 bases, J by 9 bases, and the region joining them spans 3 bases. The trial excluded patients who had a history of autoimmune disease or who were on systemic immunosuppression. Peripheral blood for TCR sequencing was collected from all dose cohorts at baseline, on cycle 4 day 1, and on cycle 7 day 1. The samples were taken from a phase I, first-in-human, multicenter, open-label dose-escalation trial of ivuxolimab. The trial enrolled adults with locally advanced or metastatic head and neck squamous cell, hepatocellular, melanoma or renal cell carcinoma. Before TCR sequencing, CD4+ T cells and CD8+ T cells from peripheral blood were sorted into separate populations.

The sequence was collected from an adult with an advanced solid tumor such as melanoma, head and neck, liver or kidney cancer. Recombination connected TRBV7-2 to TRBJ2-1, with no D gene named confidently. The sample was CD4+ or CD8+ T cells sorted from blood, taken in a trial of the OX40 agonist ivuxolimab. The CDR3 loop reads CASSLAGEQFF. The sequenced DNA: TGTGCCAGCAGCTTAGCGGGTGAGCAGTTCTTC. Extended through the reference TRBV7-2 and TRBJ2-1 proteins, this CDR3 yields the full variable domain: GAGVSQSPSNKVTEKGKDVELRCDPISGHTALYWYRQSLGQGLEFLIYFQGNSAPDKSGLPSDRFSAERTGGSVSTLTIQRTQQEDSAVYLCASSLAGEQFFGPGTRLTVL.